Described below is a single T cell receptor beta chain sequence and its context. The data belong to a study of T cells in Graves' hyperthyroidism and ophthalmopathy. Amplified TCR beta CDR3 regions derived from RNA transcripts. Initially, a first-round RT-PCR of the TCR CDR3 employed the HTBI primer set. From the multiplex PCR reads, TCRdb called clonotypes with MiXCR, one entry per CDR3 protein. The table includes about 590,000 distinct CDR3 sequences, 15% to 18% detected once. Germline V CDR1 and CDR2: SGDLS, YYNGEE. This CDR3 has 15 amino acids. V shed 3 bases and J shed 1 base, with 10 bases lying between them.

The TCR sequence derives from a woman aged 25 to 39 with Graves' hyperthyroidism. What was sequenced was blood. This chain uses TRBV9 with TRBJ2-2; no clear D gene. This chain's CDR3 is CASSARTENTGELFF. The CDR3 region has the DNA TGTGCCAGCAGCGCCCGGACCGAGAACACCGGGGAGCTGTTTTTT.